These 14 T cell receptor beta chains originate from one sample sequenced in a study of memory CD4+ T cells and cytomegalovirus serostatus. Sequencing used immunoSEQ multiplex PCR; TCRdb keeps in-frame clones, though not all of them. The top ten clones hold almost 0.9% of a sample with about 64,000 clones, approximately 77% of them seen once. Single viable CD3+CD4+CD8-CD45RO+ cells were sorted as the memory CD4+ T cells. The sequenced sample was memory CD4+ T cells from blood. These TCRs come from an adult in good health and CMV-seronegative.

The CDR3 region is CASSPTGREMNTEAFF. The CDR3 DNA reads as TGTGCCAGCAGCCCAACCGGGAGGGAGATGAACACTGAAGCTTTCTTT. This sequence joins TRBV13 and TRBJ1-1, with D unresolved. CDR3 length equals 16 residues. Trimming cost V 5 bases and J 0 bases, with 16 bases left between them. Germline CDR1 PRHDT, CDR2 FYEKMQ (reference sequence).

The chain recombines TRBV9 with TRBJ1-2, with D uncertain. Germline CDR1 is SGDLS and CDR2 is YYNGEE. The CDR3 contains 14 residues. V was clipped by 0 bases and J by 7 bases, with 13 bases between them. The CDR3 nucleotides read TGTGCCAGCAGCGTAGGAGGAACGGAGGGTGGCTACACCTTC. This codes for CASSVGGTEGGYTF.

This clone was seen only a few times. The chain links TRBV2 to TRBJ2-2; TRBD2 agrees at 13 bases. The CDR3 is 17 amino acids. Per the germline V gene, CDR1 is SNHLY and CDR2 is FYNNEI. V shed 2 bases and J 5 bases; nucleotides not matched to a gene: 5. CDR3 nucleotide sequence: TGTGCCAGCAGTGAATCCCGGACTAGCGGGAGTACCGGGGAGCTGTTTTTT. Its protein is CASSESRTSGSTGELFF.

V usage is TRBV18 and J usage is TRBJ1-2; D call uncertain. Trimming stripped 3 bases from V and 6 bases from J, with 11 bases between. CDR1 KGHSH and CDR2 LQKENI come from the germline V gene. This CDR3 region has 13 residues. The CDR3 protein is CASSPSAENGYTF. In DNA, the CDR3 is TGTGCCAGCTCACCCAGTGCGGAGAATGGCTACACCTTC.

This clone was counted only a few times. The V gene is TRBV30, the J gene TRBJ1-1; D unresolved. The germline V and J ends were trimmed by 5 bases and 0 bases, with 7 bases remaining between them. Germline CDR1 reads GTSNPN; CDR2 reads SVGIG (reference sequence). The CDR3 extends over 12 amino acids. The CDR3 region is CAWGKMNTEAFF. The CDR3 DNA sequence: TGTGCCTGGGGAAAAATGAACACTGAAGCTTTCTTT.

The table lists this clone with a few counts. The V gene is TRBV28, the J gene TRBJ2-3, with a possible D match to TRBD1 (6 bases). The CDR3 extends over 17 amino acids. The germline gives CDR1 MDHEN, CDR2 SYDVKM. Trimming removed 3 bases at V and 6 bases at J, with 22 bases between. CDR3 sequence reads: CASSFLDSHMILDTQYF. CDR3 coding DNA: TGTGCCAGCAGTTTTCTGGACAGTCATATGATTTTGGATACGCAGTATTTT.

The gene calls are TRBV30 and TRBJ1-1, with a weak D call TRBD1 (6 bases). From germline, CDR1 is GTSNPN and CDR2 SVGIG (reference sequence). The CDR3 sequence is 16 residues long. The V and J ends lost 0 bases and 6 bases respectively, with 20 bases between them. As DNA, the CDR3 is TGTGCCTGGAGTGTACTCCCAGGGGCAGGGAGTCCTGAAGCTTTCTTT. It specifies CAWSVLPGAGSPEAFF.

The chain combines TRBV27 with TRBJ1-5, with 8 bases aligning to TRBD1. Germline values: CDR1 MNHEY, CDR2 SMNVEV (reference sequence). V lost 2 bases and J lost 3; bases outside the gene matches: 9. This CDR3 spans 17 amino acids. The chain's CDR3 is CASSLRQGPVNNQPQHF. The CDR3 nucleotides are TGTGCCAGCAGTTTAAGACAGGGGCCCGTTAACAATCAGCCCCAGCATTTT.

The chain combines TRBV6-1 with TRBJ1-3; TRBD1 is a possible D gene (5 bases). The germline CDR1 and CDR2 sequences are MNHNS and SASEGT. V was shortened by 4 bases and J by 2 bases, with 15 bases between the two germline ends. This CDR3 has 16 residues. DNA of the CDR3: TGTGCCAGCAGTGCAGGGAGTACGGGTGCTGGAAACACCATATATTTT. Translating it yields CASSAGSTGAGNTIYF.

The rearrangement uses TRBV6-1 and TRBJ1-5, with D perhaps matching TRBD1 (5 bases). V gave up 0 bases and J gave up 6 bases, with 15 bases separating them. Germline V lookup: CDR1 MNHNS, CDR2 SASEGT. The CDR3 runs 16 residues. Here the CDR3 reads CASSEAGWGGVQPQHF. CDR3 nucleotide sequence: TGTGCCAGCAGTGAAGCAGGCTGGGGGGGGGTTCAGCCCCAGCATTTT.

This clone was picked up one time. This sequence joins TRBV7-2 and TRBJ2-7, with 9 nucleotides matching TRBD2. The CDR3 loop spans 14 amino acids. V trimming: 3 bases; J trimming: 6 bases; junction bases outside the gene matches: 6. Looked up from germline, CDR1 is SGHTA and CDR2 is FQGNSA. Written as DNA, the CDR3 is TGTGCCAGCAGCTTTCCGCGGACTAGCGCCGAGCAGTACTTC. It yields the protein CASSFPRTSAEQYF.

This sequence joins TRBV30 and TRBJ2-1; a possible D gene is TRBD2 (5 bases). CDR1 is GTSNPN and CDR2 is SVGIG in the germline V gene (reference sequence). The CDR3 has 15 amino acids. Trimming took off 0 bases at V and 6 bases at J, with 15 bases between the two ends. Here the CDR3 DNA reads TGTGCCTGGAGTGTACGGACTTCACTTCTCAATGAGCAGTTCTTC. As protein: CAWSVRTSLLNEQFF.

This sequence joins TRBV7-2 and TRBJ1-1; the D gene is possibly TRBD1 (6 bases). The CDR3 runs 13 residues. The germline gives CDR1 SGHTA, CDR2 FQGNSA. V lost 8 bases, J lost 0 bases, and 10 bases lay in between. The CDR3 bases are TGTGCCAGCTCGGGGGCGCTGAACACTGAAGCTTTCTTT. This translates into CASSGALNTEAFF.

This chain connects TRBV7-2 to TRBJ1-2; the D gene is possibly TRBD1 (5 bases). V dropped 1 base and J dropped 7 bases, with 19 bases sitting between them. Germline V gene lookup returns CDR1 SGHTA and CDR2 FQGNSA. The CDR3 is 16 amino acids. CDR3 nucleotide sequence: TGTGCCAGCAGCTTAGATGAGGGCGGCGAAGGGACTGGCTACACCTTC. Residues: CASSLDEGGEGTGYTF.